The present TCR beta chain was sequenced within a study of T-cell reconstitution after alpha-beta-depleted transplantation in children. Findings of the study overall: About two months after transplant, alpha-beta T cells reportedly came from several hundred expanded graft clones. The origin of high day-60 TCRbeta diversity in some patients lay in surviving recipient T cells and thymic progenitors.

Molecular barcoding with unique molecular identifiers was used for the TCRbeta library. Via MiXCR, TCRdb re-called the PCR reads, giving one row per CDR3 protein. The sample includes more than 400,000 distinct CDR3 sequences, over 10% of them seen just once. Concerning this clonotype itself: The antigen is not known.

CDR3 length: 15 residues. Germline CDR1 reads SGHRS; CDR2 reads YFSETQ. The V and J ends lost 0 bases and 5 bases, in that order; junction bases with no gene match: 4. The clonotype comes from a female patient aged 2-9 years who had a stem cell transplant for aplastic anemia, so the T cells may come from the graft donor. This chain joins TRBV5-1 and TRBJ1-5; TRBD1 matches at 8 bases. The material was PBMCs, mostly from graft donor cells, obtained 180 days after TCRalphabeta/CD19-depleted stem cell transplant. DNA for the CDR3: TGCGCCAGCAGCTTGGTGACAGGGGTGGATCAGCCCCAGCATTTT. Its translation: CASSLVTGVDQPQHF.